The rows below give T cell receptor beta chains drawn from one sample of a study of blood T cells in healthy people across ages. One entry per CDR3 protein results from TCRdb running MiXCR on the 5' RACE reads. This sample carries around 780,000 distinct CDR3 sequences, about 26% of them seen once, and the ten largest clones take about 3%. The same sample was also studied in work on T cells of mothers and their children.

Sequencing was done on a sample of blood. These receptors came from a boy between 10 and 17 years old in good health. Each CDR3 is given with its conserved first and last residue. A D gene is named only where the DNA matches it firmly. Expanded clones get a size class; other rows say once, few or many, or leave the size out.

-	TRBJ1-1	TRBV20-1	-	TGCAGTGCTAGTGTCAGGAACACTGAAGCTTTCTTT	CSASVRNTEAFF
-	TRBJ2-5	TRBV20-1	TRBD2	TGCAGTGCTACCTTAGCGGGGCCACGGCAAGAGACCCAGTACTTC	CSATLAGPRQETQYF
-	TRBJ2-7	TRBV28	-	TGTGCCAGCAGTTTCCCATACCTCAGGTACGAGCAGTACTTC	CASSFPYLRYEQYF
-	TRBJ1-2	TRBV12-3/TRBV12-4	-	TGTGCCAGCAGTTTTCGGGAGGGCACAAGCTACACCTTC	CASSFREGTSYTF
-	TRBJ1-2	TRBV12-3/TRBV12-4	-	TGTGCCAGCAGTTCTTTGACATTTGAGGTGGGAATCTACACCTTC	CASSSLTFEVGIYTF
-	TRBJ2-7	TRBV4-2	-	TGTGCCAGCAGCCAAGAATTACCCCGAGCAGGGGTAATCTACGAGCAGTACTTC	CASSQELPRAGVIYEQYF
few	TRBJ1-5	TRBV20-1	-	TGCAGTGCTAGCGGACAGCTCAATCAGCCCCAGCATTTT	CSASGQLNQPQHF
few	TRBJ1-1	TRBV13	-	TGTGCCAGCAGCTCGAGAATTAAGGGGATGAACACTGAAGCTTTCTTT	CASSSRIKGMNTEAFF
-	TRBJ1-3	TRBV9	-	TGTGCCAGCAGCGTGTTAGCTGTCGGCGCGTCTGGAAACACCATATATTTT	CASSVLAVGASGNTIYF
-	TRBJ2-5	TRBV10-3	TRBD1	TGTGCCATCAGTGCGACAGGGGGCAAGGAGACCCAGTACTTC	CAISATGGKETQYF
few	TRBJ2-1	TRBV6-5	-	TGTGCCAGCAGCCCCCGTCCCCCTGCGGAGCAGTTCTTC	CASSPRPPAEQFF
-	TRBJ2-2	TRBV28	-	TGTGCCAGCAGCCCCTGGGCCACCGGGGAGCTGTTTTTT	CASSPWATGELFF
-	TRBJ2-5	TRBV10-3	-	TGTGCCATCAGTGCAGAGGGGGGCCAGGAGACCCAGTACTTC	CAISAEGGQETQYF
-	TRBJ1-4	TRBV29-1	TRBD1	TGCAGCGTTGACAGGGGGTATACGGCAGAAAAACTGTTTTTT	CSVDRGYTAEKLFF
-	TRBJ2-4	TRBV7-2	-	TGTGCCAGCAGCTTAGAGGTCGGCTTAGCCAAAAACATTCAGTACTTC	CASSLEVGLAKNIQYF
few	TRBJ2-1	TRBV5-1	TRBD2	TGCGCCAGCAGCACCACTAGCGGCATATACAATGAGCAGTTCTTC	CASSTTSGIYNEQFF
few	TRBJ2-7	TRBV4-1	-	TGCGCCAGCAGCCCACAAGACGACACCTACGAGCAGTACTTC	CASSPQDDTYEQYF
-	TRBJ2-7	TRBV5-1	-	TGCGCCAGCAGCTTAGAGATAGAATACGAGCAGTACTTC	CASSLEIEYEQYF
few	TRBJ1-2	TRBV20-1	-	TGCAGTGCTAGAGATAGTGCGGACTATGGCTACACCTTC	CSARDSADYGYTF
-	TRBJ1-1	TRBV25-1	-	TGTGCCAGCAGTGACCCCGGACTGGGGAACACTGAAGCTTTCTTT	CASSDPGLGNTEAFF
many	TRBJ2-3	TRBV5-1	-	TGTGCCAGCAGCTTGGCAGGGCGCACAGATACGCAGTATTTT	CASSLAGRTDTQYF
-	TRBJ1-1	TRBV7-3	TRBD1	TGTGCCAGCAGCACTGGACAGGGGACCACTGAAGCTTTCTTT	CASSTGQGTTEAFF
few	TRBJ2-5	TRBV29-1	-	TGCAGCGTTGATGTTCAGGGATCTCTGGAGACCCAGTACTTC	CSVDVQGSLETQYF
few	TRBJ1-5	TRBV6-5	TRBD1	TGTGCCAGCAGGAGGGACAGGGACGGGTTTCAGCCCCAGCATTTT	CASRRDRDGFQPQHF
few	TRBJ2-5	TRBV6-5	-	TGTGCCAGCAGTTACACAACTAGCTTTGGGGAGACCCAGTACTTC	CASSYTTSFGETQYF
-	TRBJ2-1	TRBV24-1	TRBD1	TGTGCCACCAGTGATGCGGACAGGGGGGGCTACAATGAGCAGTTCTTC	CATSDADRGGYNEQFF
-	TRBJ2-3	TRBV29-1	-	TGCAGCGTTGAAGATCCGGAGCGGAGCACAGATACGCAGTATTTT	CSVEDPERSTDTQYF
few	TRBJ2-3	TRBV9	-	TGTGCCAGCAGCGTAGTCAGCGGCACAGATACGCAGTATTTT	CASSVVSGTDTQYF
-	TRBJ2-3	TRBV20-1	TRBD2	TGCAGTGCTAGAGATGCGGCGGGGGGCGAGTCAGATACGCAGTATTTT	CSARDAAGGESDTQYF
-	TRBJ2-5	TRBV5-1	TRBD2	TGCGCCAGCAGCAGGACTAGCGGGGCCCAGACCCAGTACTTC	CASSRTSGAQTQYF
-	TRBJ2-5	TRBV3-1	-	TGTGCCAGCAGCCACGGGTGGGAGACCCAGTACTTC	CASSHGWETQYF